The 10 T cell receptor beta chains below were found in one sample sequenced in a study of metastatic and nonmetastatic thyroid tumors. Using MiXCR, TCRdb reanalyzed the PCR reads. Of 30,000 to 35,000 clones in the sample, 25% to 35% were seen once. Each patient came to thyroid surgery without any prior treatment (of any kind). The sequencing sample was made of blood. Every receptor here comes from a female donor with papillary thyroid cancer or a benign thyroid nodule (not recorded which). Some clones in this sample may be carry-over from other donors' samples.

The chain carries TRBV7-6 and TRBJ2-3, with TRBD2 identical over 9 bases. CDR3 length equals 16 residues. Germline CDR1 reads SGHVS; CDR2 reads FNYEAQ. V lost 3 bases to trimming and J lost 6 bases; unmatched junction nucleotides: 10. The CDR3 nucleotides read TGTGCCAGCAGCTTTACAGCGGGAGGTCTGTCGGATACGCAGTATTTT. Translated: CASSFTAGGLSDTQYF.

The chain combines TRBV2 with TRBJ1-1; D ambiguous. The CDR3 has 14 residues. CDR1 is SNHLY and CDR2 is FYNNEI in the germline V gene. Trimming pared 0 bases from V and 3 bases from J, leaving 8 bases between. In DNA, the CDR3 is TGTGCCAGCAGTGAAGCCGGAGTCTACACTGAAGCTTTCTTT. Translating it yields CASSEAGVYTEAFF.

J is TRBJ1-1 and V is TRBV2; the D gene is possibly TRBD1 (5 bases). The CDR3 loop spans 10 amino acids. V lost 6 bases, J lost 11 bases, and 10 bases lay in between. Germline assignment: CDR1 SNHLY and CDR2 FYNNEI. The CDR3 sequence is CASRQGFAFF. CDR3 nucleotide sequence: TGTGCCAGCAGGCAGGGTTTTGCTTTCTTT.

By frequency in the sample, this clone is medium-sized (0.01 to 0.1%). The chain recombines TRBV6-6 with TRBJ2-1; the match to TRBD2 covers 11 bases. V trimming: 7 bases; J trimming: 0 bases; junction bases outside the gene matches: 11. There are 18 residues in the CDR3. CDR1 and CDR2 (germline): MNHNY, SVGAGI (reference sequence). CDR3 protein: CASIRGAGTSGSYNEQFF. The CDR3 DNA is TGTGCCAGCATCAGGGGCGCCGGGACTAGCGGCTCCTACAATGAGCAGTTCTTC.

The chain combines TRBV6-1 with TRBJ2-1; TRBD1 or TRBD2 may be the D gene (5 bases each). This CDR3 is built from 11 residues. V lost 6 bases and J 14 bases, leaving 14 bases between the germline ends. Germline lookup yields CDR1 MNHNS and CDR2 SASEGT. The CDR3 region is CASSPGTREFF. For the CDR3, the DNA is TGTGCCAGCAGCCCGGGGACCAGGGAGTTCTTC.

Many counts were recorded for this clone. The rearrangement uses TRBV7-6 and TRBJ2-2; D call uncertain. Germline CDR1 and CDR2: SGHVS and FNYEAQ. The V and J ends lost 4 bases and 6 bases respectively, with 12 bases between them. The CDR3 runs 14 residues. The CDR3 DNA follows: TGTGCCAGCAGCTCGTCAACTCGCGCCGGGGAGCTGTTTTTT. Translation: CASSSSTRAGELFF.

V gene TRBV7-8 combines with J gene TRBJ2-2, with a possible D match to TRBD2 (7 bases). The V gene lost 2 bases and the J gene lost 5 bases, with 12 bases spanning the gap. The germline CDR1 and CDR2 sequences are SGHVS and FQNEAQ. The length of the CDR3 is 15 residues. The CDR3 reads CASSLRGGPTGELFF. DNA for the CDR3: TGTGCCAGCAGCTTAAGGGGGGGCCCAACCGGGGAGCTGTTTTTT.

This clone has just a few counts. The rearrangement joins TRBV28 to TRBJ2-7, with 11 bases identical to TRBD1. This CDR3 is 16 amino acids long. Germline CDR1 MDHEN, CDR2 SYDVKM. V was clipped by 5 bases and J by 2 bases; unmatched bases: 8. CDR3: CASSRGQGGPPYEQYF. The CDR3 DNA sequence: TGTGCCAGCAGTCGGGGACAGGGGGGCCCCCCCTACGAGCAGTACTTC.

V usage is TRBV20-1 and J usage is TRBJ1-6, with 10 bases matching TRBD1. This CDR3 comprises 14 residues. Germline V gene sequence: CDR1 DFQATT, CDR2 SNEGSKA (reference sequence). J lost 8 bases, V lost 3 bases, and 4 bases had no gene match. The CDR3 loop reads CSARPGQGHSPLHF. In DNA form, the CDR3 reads TGCAGTGCTAGGCCGGGACAGGGGCATTCACCCCTCCACTTT.

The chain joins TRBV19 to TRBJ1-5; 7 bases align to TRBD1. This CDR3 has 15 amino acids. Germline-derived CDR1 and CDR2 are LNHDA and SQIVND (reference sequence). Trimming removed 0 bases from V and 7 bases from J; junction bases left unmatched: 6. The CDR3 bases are TGTGCCAGTAGTATAGAGACAGGGTTGTTGCAGCCCCAGCATTTT. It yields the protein CASSIETGLLQPQHF.